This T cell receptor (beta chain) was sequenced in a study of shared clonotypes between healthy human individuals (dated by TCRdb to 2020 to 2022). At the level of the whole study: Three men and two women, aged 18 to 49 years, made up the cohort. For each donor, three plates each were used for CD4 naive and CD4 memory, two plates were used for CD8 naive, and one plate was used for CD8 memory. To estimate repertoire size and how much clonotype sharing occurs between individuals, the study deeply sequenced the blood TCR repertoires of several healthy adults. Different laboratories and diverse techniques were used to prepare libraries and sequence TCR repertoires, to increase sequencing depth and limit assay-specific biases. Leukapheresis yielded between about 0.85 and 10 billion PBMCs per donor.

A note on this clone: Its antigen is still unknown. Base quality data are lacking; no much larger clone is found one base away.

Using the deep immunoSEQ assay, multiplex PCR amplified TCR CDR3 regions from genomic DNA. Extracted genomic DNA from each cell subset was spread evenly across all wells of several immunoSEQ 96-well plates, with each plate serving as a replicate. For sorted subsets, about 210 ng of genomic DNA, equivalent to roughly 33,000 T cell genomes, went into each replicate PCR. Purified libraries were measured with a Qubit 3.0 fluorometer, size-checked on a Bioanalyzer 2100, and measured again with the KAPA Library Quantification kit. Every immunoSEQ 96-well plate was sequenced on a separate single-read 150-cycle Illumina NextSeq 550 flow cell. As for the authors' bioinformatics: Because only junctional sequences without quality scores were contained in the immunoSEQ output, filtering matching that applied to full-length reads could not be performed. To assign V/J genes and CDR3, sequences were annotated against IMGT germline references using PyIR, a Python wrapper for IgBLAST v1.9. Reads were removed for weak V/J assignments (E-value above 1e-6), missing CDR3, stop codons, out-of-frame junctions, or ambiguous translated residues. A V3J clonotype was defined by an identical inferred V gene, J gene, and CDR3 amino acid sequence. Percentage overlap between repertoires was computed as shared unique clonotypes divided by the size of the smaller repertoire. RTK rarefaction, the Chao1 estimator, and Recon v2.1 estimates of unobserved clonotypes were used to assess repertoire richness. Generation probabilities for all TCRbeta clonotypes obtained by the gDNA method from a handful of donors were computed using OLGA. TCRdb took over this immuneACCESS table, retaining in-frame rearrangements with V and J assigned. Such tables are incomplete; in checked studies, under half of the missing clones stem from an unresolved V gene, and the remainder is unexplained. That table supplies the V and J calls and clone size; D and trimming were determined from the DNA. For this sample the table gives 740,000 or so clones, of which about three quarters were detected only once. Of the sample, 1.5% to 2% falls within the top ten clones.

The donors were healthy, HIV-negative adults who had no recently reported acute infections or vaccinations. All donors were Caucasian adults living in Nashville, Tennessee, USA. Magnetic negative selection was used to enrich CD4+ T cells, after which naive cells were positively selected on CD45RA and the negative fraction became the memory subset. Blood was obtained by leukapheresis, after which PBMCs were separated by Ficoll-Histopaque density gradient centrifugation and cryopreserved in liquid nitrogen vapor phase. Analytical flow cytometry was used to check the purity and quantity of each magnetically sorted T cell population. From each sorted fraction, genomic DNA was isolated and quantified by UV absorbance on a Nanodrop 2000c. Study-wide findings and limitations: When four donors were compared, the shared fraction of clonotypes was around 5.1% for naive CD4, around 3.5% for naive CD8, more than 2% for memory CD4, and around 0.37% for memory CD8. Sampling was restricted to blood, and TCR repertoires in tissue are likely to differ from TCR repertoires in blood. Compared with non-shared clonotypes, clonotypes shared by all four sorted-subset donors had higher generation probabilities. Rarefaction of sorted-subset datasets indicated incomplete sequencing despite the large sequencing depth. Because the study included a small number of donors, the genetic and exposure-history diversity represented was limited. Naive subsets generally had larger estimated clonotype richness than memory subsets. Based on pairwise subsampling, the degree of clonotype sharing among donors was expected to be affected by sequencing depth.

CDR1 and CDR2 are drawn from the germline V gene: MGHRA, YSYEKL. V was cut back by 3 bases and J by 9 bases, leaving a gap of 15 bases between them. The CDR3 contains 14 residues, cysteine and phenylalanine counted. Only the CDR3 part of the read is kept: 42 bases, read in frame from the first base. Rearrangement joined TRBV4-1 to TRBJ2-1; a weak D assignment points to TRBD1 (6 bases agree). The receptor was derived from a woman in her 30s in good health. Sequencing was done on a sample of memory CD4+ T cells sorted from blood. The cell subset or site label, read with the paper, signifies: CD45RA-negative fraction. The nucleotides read TGCGCCAGCAGCCACCCCTTCCAAGGGGGTGAGCAGTTCTTC. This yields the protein CASSHPFQGGEQFF.